The T cell receptor beta chain under discussion was sequenced for a study of PD-L1 blockade in urothelial cancer. Turning to the study itself: Samples came from 3 weeks, at the second dose, and 6 weeks into treatment. Blood-derived samples held a median roughly 150,000 T cells.

Assay: immunoSEQ multiplex PCR; the TCRdb copy retains only in-frame clones and omits some. This table holds about 84,000 clones, about 80% found once. The CDR3 length is 13 residues. Trimming at V came to 7 bases and at J to 6 bases, leaving 9 bases not matched to a gene. Germline CDR1 and CDR2: SGDLS and YYNGEE. The chain joins TRBV9 to TRBJ1-2; the match to TRBD1 covers 7 bases. This sequence originates from a man aged 65-85 years with urothelial cancer. This specimen consisted of PBMCs, obtained around atezolizumab (anti-PD-L1) treatment. CDR3 loop: CASSQQGTNGYTF. DNA for the CDR3: TGTGCCAGCTCCCAACAGGGGACGAATGGCTACACCTTC.